Each of the 11 T cell receptor beta chains below was sequenced from the same sample in a study of shared clonotypes between healthy human individuals. Naive CD8 isolation took CD45RO-negative cells positively selected for CCR7 and excluded terminally differentiated effector memory CD45RA+ cells. Using immunoSEQ multiplex PCR, the repertoire was profiled, and TCRdb retains in-frame clones only, with some absent. The sample records more than 2 million clones, 93% being singletons. The sequenced material came from naive CD8+ T cells from PBMCs. The receptors stem from a man aged 18 to 29 in good health. Some clones in this sample may be carry-over from other donors' samples.

The V gene is TRBV7-8, the J gene TRBJ2-7; D may match TRBD1 or TRBD2 (6 bases each). V lost 6 bases and J 2 bases, leaving 14 bases between the germline ends. The CDR3 length is 14 residues. The germline CDR1 and CDR2 sequences are SGHVS and FQNEAQ. CDR3 in DNA: TGTGCCAGCAGGTCCCAAAGGGGGGCCTACGAGCAGTACTTC. Its translation: CASRSQRGAYEQYF.

This chain joins TRBV7-8 and TRBJ1-2; D remains ambiguous. Trimming removed 1 base from V and 2 bases from J, with 14 bases in between. Germline CDR1 is SGHVS and CDR2 is FQNEAQ. CDR3 size: 16 residues. The CDR3 DNA sequence: TGTGCCAGCAGCTTAGTTCGCGGGGTGGGGAACTATGGCTACACCTTC. It codes for CASSLVRGVGNYGYTF.

The V and J genes are TRBV12-5 and TRBJ1-1; D is possibly TRBD1 (5 bases). The germline V gene encodes CDR1 LGHNT and CDR2 FRNRAP. This CDR3 comprises 16 residues. Trimming took off 1 base at V and 0 bases at J, with 12 bases between the two ends. The CDR3 is CASGLDSGRLNTEAFF. In DNA form, the CDR3 reads TGTGCTAGTGGTTTGGACTCGGGACGGTTGAACACTGAAGCTTTCTTT.

The chain is built from TRBV7-7 and TRBJ2-5, with 8 bases lining up with TRBD1. Germline CDR1 reads SSHAT; CDR2 reads FNYEAQ (reference sequence). There are 14 residues in the CDR3. V lost 3 bases and J lost 2; bases outside the gene matches: 2. The CDR3 DNA reads TGTGCCAGCAGCTTGGACAGGGCGCAAGAGACCCAGTACTTC. Translation: CASSLDRAQETQYF.

Points on this clone: Other DNA sequences in the same sample also yield this CDR3. The chain has TRBV27 and TRBJ2-1, with D perhaps matching TRBD2 (5 bases). Per germline, CDR1 MNHEY and CDR2 SMNVEV (reference sequence). V was shortened by 7 bases and J by 7 bases, with 11 bases between the two germline ends. The length of the CDR3 is 12 residues. CDR3: CASIGRGNEQFF. CDR3 sequence (DNA): TGTGCCAGCATCGGCCGGGGAAATGAGCAGTTCTTC.

A note on this clone: This specimen includes other DNA sequences encoding the same CDR3. The rearrangement uses TRBV28 and TRBJ2-1; D is uncertain. Trimming cost V 3 bases and J 7 bases, with 7 bases left between them. The CDR3 is made up of 12 amino acids. CDR1 is MDHEN, CDR2 SYDVKM, per germline. The CDR3 DNA reads TGTGCCAGCAGTTTTGCCAGAAATGAGCAGTTCTTC. Translating gives CASSFARNEQFF. The whole variable domain, filled in from reference TRBV28 and TRBJ2-1, reads DVKVTQSSRYLVKRTGEKVFLECVQDMDHENMFWYRQDPGLGLRLIYFSYDVKMKEKGDIPEGYSVSREKKERFSLILESASTNQTSMYLCASSFARNEQFFGPGTRLTVL.

The chain recombines TRBV19 with TRBJ1-2, with TRBD1 identical over 12 bases. There are 13 residues in the CDR3. The germline gives CDR1 LNHDA, CDR2 SQIVND (reference sequence). V was pared by 9 bases and J by 6 bases, with 5 bases of the junction left unmatched. The CDR3 region has the DNA TGTGCCAGCGGGGACAGGGGGCTGGATGGCTACACCTTC. This gives the protein CASGDRGLDGYTF.

This chain connects TRBV5-8 to TRBJ2-1; TRBD2 aligns across 11 bases. V lost 4 bases to trimming and J lost 7 bases; unmatched junction nucleotides: 16. The CDR3 runs 18 residues. Per germline, CDR1 SGHTS and CDR2 YDEGEE. Here the CDR3 DNA reads TGTGCCAGCAGCCCCTCGGGACTAGCGGACTACTATCGGAATGAGCAGTTCTTC. Translated, it gives CASSPSGLADYYRNEQFF.

The chain joins TRBV27 to TRBJ1-5, with unresolved D. CDR3 length: 16 amino acids. CDR1 and CDR2 (germline): MNHEY, SMNVEV (reference sequence). V lost 5 bases and J 2 bases, leaving 16 bases between the germline ends. The CDR3 bases are TGTGCCAGCAGTGTAGGGCCTTACCCCGGCAATCAGCCCCAGCATTTT. This translates into CASSVGPYPGNQPQHF.

The CDR3 sequence: CASSTGLAGVRSYEQYF. The DNA for the CDR3 is TGTGCCAGCAGCACGGGACTAGCGGGAGTTCGGTCCTACGAGCAGTACTTC. The genes are TRBV7-2 and TRBJ2-7, with 14 nucleotides matching TRBD2. Germline assignment: CDR1 SGHTA and CDR2 FQGNSA. The J segment lost 1 base and the V segment lost 5 bases, leaving 7 bases of the junction unmatched. This CDR3 comprises 17 residues.

Comment on this clone: Other DNA sequences of this sample code for an identical CDR3. CDR3 coding DNA: TGTGCCAGCAGTTACGGGACTAGCGGGTACGAGCAGTACTTC. This encodes CASSYGTSGYEQYF. V and J are TRBV6-5 and TRBJ2-7, with 12 nucleotides matching TRBD2. The CDR3 consists of 14 residues. The junction had 0 bases not matched to a gene; V was cut back by 2 bases and J by 4 bases. The germline V gene encodes CDR1 MNHEY and CDR2 SVGAGI.